Each of the 5 T cell receptor beta chains below was sequenced from the same sample in a study of blood T cell repertoires in COVID-19. Libraries were prepared by immunoSEQ multiplex PCR; TCRdb keeps only in-frame clonotypes and omits some of them. The sample consists of about 260,000 clones, approximately 87% of them appearing once. The source material was peripheral blood. These receptors were collected from a woman aged 50 to 60 with acute or convalescent COVID-19.

This clone was observed a single time. The CDR3 region is CASSDRGLNTEAFF. DNA of the CDR3: TGTGCCAGCAGTGACAGGGGGCTCAACACTGAAGCTTTCTTT. The rearrangement links TRBV7-9 to TRBJ1-1; 10 bases align to TRBD1. The CDR3 spans 14 residues. V shed 6 bases, J shed 2 bases, and the junction held 3 bases outside the gene matches. In germline, CDR1 is SEHNR, CDR2 FQNEAQ (reference sequence).

This chain joins TRBV9 and TRBJ2-2, with D possibly being TRBD1 (6 bases). The CDR3 has 15 amino acids. Germline loops: CDR1 SGDLS, CDR2 YYNGEE. Trimming removed 0 bases at V and 5 bases at J, with 11 bases between. As DNA, the CDR3 is TGTGCCAGCAGCGTAGGACAGGTTTGGACCGGGGAGCTGTTTTTT. Amino acids: CASSVGQVWTGELFF.

The V and J genes are TRBV11-3 and TRBJ1-1; 7 bases agree with TRBD1. V trimming: 5 bases; J trimming: 0 bases; junction bases outside the gene matches: 6. The CDR3 runs 15 residues. Per the germline V gene, CDR1 is SGHNT and CDR2 is YENEEA. The CDR3 DNA is TGTGCCAGCAGCCTGGGGACAGCAATGAACACTGAAGCTTTCTTT. This sequence encodes CASSLGTAMNTEAFF.

Concerning this clone: Within the sample, other DNA sequences also encode this same CDR3. The V call is TRBV28, the J call TRBJ2-7; D is possibly TRBD1 (6 bases). CDR3 length: 13 residues. V lost 3 bases and J lost 4, with 10 bases in between. Germline values: CDR1 MDHEN, CDR2 SYDVKM. This CDR3 is CASSFGRGYEQYF. For the CDR3, the DNA is TGTGCCAGCAGTTTTGGCAGGGGTTACGAGCAGTACTTC.

The rearrangement links TRBV16 to TRBJ2-6; a possible D gene is TRBD1 (5 bases). The CDR3 extends over 16 amino acids. V was trimmed by 1 base and J by 2 bases, leaving 9 bases between them. Looked up from germline, CDR1 is KGHSY and CDR2 is FQNENV. CDR3 bases: TGTGCCAGCAGCCAATTCTTAGGGGCTGGGGCCAACGTCCTGACTTTC. Translating it yields CASSQFLGAGANVLTF.